This record concerns one TCR beta chain sequence. Its antigen remains unidentified. The junction and the germline gene differ at one end; a read error may be behind it. The CDR3 has 16 residues. The germline gives CDR1 SGHVS, CDR2 FNYEAQ. The record originates from a study of CD8+CD57+ T cells in acquired aplastic anemia. Study details: Each DNA sample taken from sorted CD4+ and CD8+ cells came to roughly 3.5 ug on average. Study results and caveats: Patients and controls were found to share more than 25 CD8+ CDR3 sequences.

Genomic DNA provided the template from which TCR beta VDJ and CDR3 profiles were obtained. MiXCR, run by TCRdb on the reads, gives a single entry per CDR3 protein. The sample includes roughly 300,000 distinct CDR3 sequences, around three fifths of them seen just once. The chain recombines TRBV7-6 with TRBJ2-7; 13 bases align to TRBD2. What was sequenced was sorted CD4+, CD8+, or CD8+CD57+ T cells (not recorded which) from PBMCs. This receptor was taken from a human donor with severe aplastic anemia or a healthy control (not recorded which). The CDR3, as DNA: TGTGCCGGCAGCTTAGCGACTAGCGGGAGGTCCTACGAGCAGTACTTC. Protein product: CAGSLATSGRSYEQYF.